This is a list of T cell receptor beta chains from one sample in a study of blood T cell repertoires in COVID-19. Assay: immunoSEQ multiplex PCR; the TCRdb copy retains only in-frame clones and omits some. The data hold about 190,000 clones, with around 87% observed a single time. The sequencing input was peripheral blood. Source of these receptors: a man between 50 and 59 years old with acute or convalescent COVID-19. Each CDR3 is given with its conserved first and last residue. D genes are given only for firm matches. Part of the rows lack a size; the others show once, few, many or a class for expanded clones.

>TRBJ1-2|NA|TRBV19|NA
CASKFGTTNYGYTF
TGTGCCAGTAAATTTGGGACAACTAACTATGGCTACACCTTC
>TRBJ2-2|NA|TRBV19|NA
CASSKGHSNTGELFF
TGTGCCAGTAGTAAAGGACACTCGAACACCGGGGAGCTGTTTTTT
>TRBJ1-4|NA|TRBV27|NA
CASSFQGPPTNEKLFF
TGTGCCAGCAGTTTTCAGGGGCCACCAACTAATGAAAAACTGTTTTTT
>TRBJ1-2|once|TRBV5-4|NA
CASKDTGVYDGYTF
TGTGCCAGCAAGGATACAGGCGTTTATGATGGCTACACCTTC
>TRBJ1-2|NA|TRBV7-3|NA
CASSLSSGEGGYTF
TGTGCCAGCAGCTTATCCTCAGGGGAGGGCGGCTACACCTTC
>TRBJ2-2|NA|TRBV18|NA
CASSPFDRRGTGELFF
TGTGCCAGCTCACCGTTCGACCGACGAGGAACCGGGGAGCTGTTTTTT
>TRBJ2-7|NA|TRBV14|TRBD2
CASSHHPGGRDEQYF
TGTGCCAGCAGCCATCACCCTGGCGGGAGAGACGAGCAGTACTTC
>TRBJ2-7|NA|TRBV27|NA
CASSFVNRVGEQYF
TGTGCCAGCAGTTTCGTTAACAGGGTTGGCGAGCAGTACTTC
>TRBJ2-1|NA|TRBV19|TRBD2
CASSIFWGTSGAHEQFF
TGTGCCAGTAGTATTTTTTGGGGAACTAGCGGAGCCCATGAGCAGTTCTTC
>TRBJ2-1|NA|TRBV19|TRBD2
CASSIGGGRDNEQFF
TGTGCCAGTAGTATAGGCGGGGGGCGGGACAATGAGCAGTTCTTC
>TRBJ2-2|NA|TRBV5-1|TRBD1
CASSLDRETGELFF
TGCGCCAGCAGCCTGGACAGGGAGACCGGGGAGCTGTTTTTT
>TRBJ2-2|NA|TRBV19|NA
CASSMGHPGELFF
TGTGCCAGTAGTATGGGACACCCCGGGGAGCTGTTTTTT
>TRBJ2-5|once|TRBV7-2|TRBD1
CASSFQQGPETQYF
TGTGCCAGCAGCTTTCAACAGGGGCCAGAGACCCAGTACTTC
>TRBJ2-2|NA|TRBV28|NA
CASSLTLGALGELFF
TGTGCCAGCAGTCTCACGTTGGGGGCGCTCGGGGAGCTGTTTTTT
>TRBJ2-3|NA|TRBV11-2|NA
CASSLGPEAGTQYF
TGTGCCAGCAGCTTAGGCCCGGAGGCCGGGACGCAGTATTTT
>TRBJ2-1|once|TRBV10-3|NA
CAISERGAQFF
TGTGCCATCAGTGAGCGGGGGGCGCAGTTCTTC
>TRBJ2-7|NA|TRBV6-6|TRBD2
CASSSLAGGPSEQYF
TGTGCCAGCAGTTCTTTAGCGGGGGGCCCCTCCGAGCAGTACTTC